The 11 T cell receptor beta chains below all came from one sample that was sequenced in a study of shared clonotypes between healthy human individuals. Profiling relied on immunoSEQ multiplex PCR, and the TCRdb table lists in-frame clones only, not all of them. The repertoire holds hundreds of thousands of clones, with under 80% as singletons. Sequenced sample: memory CD4+ T cells sorted from blood. Regarding subset: CD45RA-negative fraction. These receptors came from a woman aged 25 to 45 in good health.

The rearrangement uses TRBV7-6 and TRBJ2-5; 11 bases are shared with TRBD2. The CDR3 has 17 residues. Losses at the gene ends were 1 base for V and 2 bases for J; bases not matched to a gene: 6. From germline, CDR1 is SGHVS and CDR2 FNYEAQ. CDR3 sequence reads: CASSLGLAGGGQETQYF. CDR3 DNA: TGTGCCAGCAGCTTAGGGCTAGCGGGAGGTGGGCAAGAGACCCAGTACTTC.

This clone was seen more than once but under ten times. The same CDR3 can be traced to other DNA sequences in this sample. The genes are TRBV5-1 and TRBJ2-2, with a possible D match to TRBD1 (5 bases). Trimming took 6 bases from V and 3 from J, leaving 12 bases between them. The CDR3 has 14 residues. CDR1 and CDR2 from the germline V gene are SGHRS and YFSETQ. CDR3 coding DNA: TGCGCCAGCAATGGGGTAGGGGACACCGGGGAGCTGTTTTTT. Protein product: CASNGVGDTGELFF.

The rearrangement joins TRBV4-2 to TRBJ2-5, with D possibly matching TRBD2 (5 bases). There are 17 residues in the CDR3. V dropped 0 bases and J dropped 5 bases, with 19 bases sitting between them. CDR1 and CDR2 from the germline V gene are LGHNA and YNFKEQ. The CDR3 sequence is CASSQDSGATGLETQYF. The CDR3, as DNA: TGTGCCAGCAGCCAAGATTCCGGCGCGACGGGGTTGGAGACCCAGTACTTC.

The chain is built from TRBV5-1 and TRBJ2-7; 12 bases map to TRBD2. Trimming cost V 5 bases and J 2 bases; bases outside gene matches: 2. The CDR3 is made up of 14 amino acids. Germline-derived CDR1 and CDR2 are SGHRS and YFSETQ. The DNA of the CDR3 is TGCGCCAGCAGAAGGACTAGCGGGACCTACGAGCAGTACTTC. Translating gives CASRRTSGTYEQYF.

This clone appeared a single time. The genes are TRBV19 and TRBJ2-1; 7 bases are a match to TRBD2. V shed 5 bases, J shed 7 bases, and the junction held 5 bases outside the gene matches. The CDR3 has 13 amino acids. Germline V gene lookup returns CDR1 LNHDA and CDR2 SQIVND (reference sequence). CDR3 nucleotide sequence: TGTGCCAGTAGTGGAGGGAGGGGTAATGAGCAGTTCTTC. Its translation is CASSGGRGNEQFF.

The chain recombines TRBV5-1 with TRBJ1-1, with TRBD1 as a possible D gene (5 bases). The CDR3 length is 13 residues. Germline lookup yields CDR1 SGHRS and CDR2 YFSETQ. V was cut by 4 bases and J by 5 bases, with 12 bases left in between. The CDR3 DNA follows: TGCGCCAGCAGCAAAGGGGCGGGGACTGAAGCTTTCTTT. Encoded protein: CASSKGAGTEAFF.

The chain links TRBV7-3 to TRBJ2-1; TRBD2 agrees at 9 bases. V shed 0 bases, J shed 3 bases, and the junction held 3 bases outside the gene matches. The CDR3 runs to 16 residues. Germline CDR1 is SGHTA and CDR2 is FQGTGA. CDR3 loop: CASSLTGTSSYNEQFF. Written as DNA, the CDR3 is TGTGCCAGCAGCTTAACTGGGACTAGCAGCTACAATGAGCAGTTCTTC.

The chain recombines TRBV10-3 with TRBJ1-5, with 7 nucleotides matching TRBD1. V shed 4 bases, J shed 0 bases, and the junction held 3 bases outside the gene matches. Germline-derived CDR1 and CDR2 are ENHRY and SYGVKD. CDR3 length equals 15 residues. The CDR3 is CAISAGQFSNQPQHF. CDR3 nucleotides: TGTGCCATCAGTGCGGGACAGTTTAGCAATCAGCCCCAGCATTTT.

The chain uses TRBV28 and TRBJ2-5; 9 nucleotides align to TRBD1. Trimming cost V 4 bases and J 5 bases; bases outside gene matches: 14. There are 17 residues in the CDR3. CDR1 is MDHEN and CDR2 is SYDVKM in the germline V gene. CDR3 coding DNA: TGTGCCAGCAGTTCCGCTACCGACAGGGGGACGAGGGAGACCCAGTACTTC. The encoded protein is CASSSATDRGTRETQYF.

J is TRBJ1-5 and V is TRBV30; D is undetermined. CDR1 is GTSNPN and CDR2 is SVGIG in the germline V gene (reference sequence). CDR3 length equals 13 residues. The V and J ends lost 1 base and 3 bases respectively, with 7 bases between them. CDR3: CAWSEDLNQPQHF. CDR3 DNA sequence: TGTGCCTGGAGTGAAGATCTCAATCAGCCCCAGCATTTT.

This clone turned up a few times. The chain links TRBV27 to TRBJ1-2; no clear D. The CDR3 is 14 residues long. V was clipped by 6 bases and J by 4 bases, with 15 bases between them. Germline loops: CDR1 MNHEY, CDR2 SMNVEV (reference sequence). In DNA form, the CDR3 reads TGTGCCAGCAGACCCATAGACGGGATCTATGGCTACACCTTC. It translates to CASRPIDGIYGYTF.